Listed below are T cell receptor beta chains from one sample, sequenced in a study of T cells in Graves' hyperthyroidism and ophthalmopathy. One entry per CDR3 protein results from TCRdb running MiXCR on the multiplex PCR reads. The data hold about 400,000 distinct CDR3 sequences, with around 15% observed a single time. The source material was blood. All receptors come from a woman aged 25-40 years with Graves' ophthalmopathy. Each CDR3 is given with its conserved first and last residue. Fields, in order: J gene, V gene, D gene, clone size, CDR3 protein, CDR3 DNA. The D gene is left open where the match is weak. Size is omitted from some rows. Given values are once, few, many or a class for expanded clones.

J: TRBJ1-5; V: TRBV7-9; D: .; size: .; CDR3: CANPVSPQHF; DNA: TGTGCCAACCCGGTCTCGCCCCAGCATTTT
J: TRBJ1-5; V: TRBV11-2; D: TRBD1; size: many; CDR3: CASSPDRDLNQPQHF; DNA: TGTGCCAGCAGCCCCGACAGGGATTTAAATCAGCCCCAGCATTTT
J: TRBJ2-7; V: TRBV28; D: .; size: .; CDR3: CASSLPIRGYEQYF; DNA: TGTGCCAGCAGCCTACCGATTCGGGGGTACGAGCAGTACTTC
J: TRBJ2-7; V: TRBV6-2/TRBV6-3; D: TRBD2; size: .; CDR3: CASSYESGANYEQYF; DNA: TGTGCCAGCAGTTATGAAAGCGGGGCTAACTACGAGCAGTACTTC
J: TRBJ1-2; V: TRBV11-1; D: TRBD1; size: many; CDR3: CASSPGQPYGYTF; DNA: TGTGCCAGCAGCCCGGGACAGCCCTATGGCTACACCTTC
J: TRBJ2-2; V: TRBV6-1; D: TRBD1; size: many; CDR3: CASSRQGAWELFF; DNA: TGTGCCAGCAGCAGACAGGGGGCGTGGGAGCTGTTTTTT
J: TRBJ1-1; V: TRBV20-1; D: .; size: many; CDR3: CSARTPGRMTEAFF; DNA: TGCAGTGCTAGAACCCCGGGACGGATGACTGAAGCTTTCTTT
J: TRBJ1-2; V: TRBV2; D: .; size: many; CDR3: CASSDSGDGYTF; DNA: TGTGCCAGCAGTGATTCGGGGGATGGCTACACCTTC
J: TRBJ2-1; V: TRBV2; D: TRBD2; size: many; CDR3: CASSRNPLGLAGGYSSYNEQFF; DNA: TGTGCCAGCAGTCGAAACCCGTTGGGACTAGCGGGGGGGTATAGCTCCTACAATGAGCAGTTCTTC
J: TRBJ1-5; V: TRBV5-5; D: TRBD1; size: few; CDR3: CASRPGTGEHQPQHF; DNA: TGTGCCAGCAGGCCCGGGACAGGGGAACATCAGCCCCAGCATTTT
J: TRBJ1-5; V: TRBV2; D: .; size: .; CDR3: CASSEYPAVQQPQHF; DNA: TGTGCCAGCAGTGAATATCCGGCAGTACAACAGCCCCAGCATTTT
J: TRBJ1-5; V: TRBV6-1; D: .; size: many; CDR3: CASSESTANQPQHF; DNA: TGTGCCAGCAGTGAAAGTACAGCTAATCAGCCCCAGCATTTT
J: TRBJ2-1; V: TRBV30; D: .; size: many; CDR3: CAWSRNNEQFF; DNA: TGTGCCTGGAGTAGGAACAATGAGCAGTTCTTC
J: TRBJ1-2; V: TRBV3-1; D: TRBD1; size: .; CDR3: CASSQGAGGHGYTF; DNA: TGTGCCAGCAGCCAAGGAGCAGGGGGCCATGGCTACACCTTC
J: TRBJ2-5; V: TRBV12-3/TRBV12-4; D: .; size: many; CDR3: CASSFWPSQETQYF; DNA: TGTGCCAGCAGTTTTTGGCCTTCCCAAGAGACCCAGTACTTC
J: TRBJ2-2; V: TRBV6-4; D: .; size: .; CDR3: CASSPDNYTGELFF; DNA: TGTGCCAGCAGTCCTGACAATTACACCGGGGAGCTGTTTTTT
J: TRBJ1-1; V: TRBV6-1; D: .; size: .; CDR3: CASTKHPNTEAFF; DNA: TGTGCCAGCACAAAACACCCGAACACTGAAGCTTTCTTT
J: TRBJ2-7; V: TRBV6-1; D: .; size: many; CDR3: CASSPSRAYYEQYF; DNA: TGTGCCAGCAGCCCGAGCCGGGCTTACTACGAGCAGTACTTC
J: TRBJ2-7; V: TRBV18; D: TRBD1; size: many; CDR3: CASSPGTGDKQYF; DNA: TGTGCCAGCTCCCCCGGGACAGGGGATAAGCAGTACTTC
J: TRBJ1-5; V: TRBV5-6; D: .; size: many; CDR3: CASSLLGVNSNQPQHF; DNA: TGTGCCAGCAGCTTGCTGGGAGTAAATAGCAATCAGCCCCAGCATTTT
J: TRBJ2-1; V: TRBV20-1; D: .; size: many; CDR3: CSARDTSPLMRYNEQFF; DNA: TGCAGTGCTAGAGATACTAGCCCCCTAATGAGGTACAATGAGCAGTTCTTC
J: TRBJ1-1; V: TRBV7-3; D: .; size: many; CDR3: CASSVQMNTEAFF; DNA: TGTGCCAGCAGCGTACAGATGAACACTGAAGCTTTCTTT
J: TRBJ1-5; V: TRBV3-1; D: .; size: .; CDR3: CASSLGEDQPQHF; DNA: TGTGCCAGCAGTTTAGGGGAGGACCAGCCCCAGCATTTT
J: TRBJ1-5; V: TRBV3-1; D: .; size: many; CDR3: CASSLGRINQPQHF; DNA: TGTGCCAGCAGCCTCGGGAGGATCAATCAGCCCCAGCATTTT
J: TRBJ1-1; V: TRBV11-1; D: .; size: few; CDR3: CASSLAGTVTEAFF; DNA: TGTGCCAGCAGCTTAGCTGGGACGGTCACTGAAGCTTTCTTT